Each of the 21 T cell receptor beta chains below was sequenced from the same sample in a study of technical replicates of blood from a few donors. Some clones are missing from TCRdb's copy, which holds only in-frame ones; the method was immunoSEQ multiplex PCR. The sample holds around 80,000 clones; 98% are singletons and the top ten take roughly 0.16%. The sample consisted of T cells isolated from PBMCs. These TCRs come from a human donor in good health.

This rearrangement joins TRBV5-1 to TRBJ2-2, with a weak D call TRBD1 (6 bases). Germline CDR1 SGHRS, CDR2 YFSETQ. The CDR3 has 13 amino acids. Trimming took off 2 bases at V and 7 bases at J, with 9 bases between the two ends. The CDR3 spells CASSLTGFGELFF. As DNA, the CDR3 is TGCGCCAGCAGCTTAACAGGGTTCGGGGAGCTGTTTTTT. The full variable domain, with the rest looked up from reference TRBV5-1 and TRBJ2-2, is KAGVTQTPRYLIKTRGQQVTLSCSPISGHRSVSWYQQTPGQGLQFLFEYFSETQRNKGNFPGRFSGRQFSNSRSEMNVSTLELGDSALYLCASSLTGFGELFFGEGSRLTVL.

The rearrangement links TRBV5-1 to TRBJ1-1, with 9 positions matching TRBD1. CDR3 length: 15 residues. The trim removed 4 bases at V and 6 bases at J, leaving 10 bases unmatched. Germline V gene data show CDR1 as SGHRS and CDR2 as YFSETQ. In DNA, the CDR3 is TGCGCCAGCAGCCCAAGACAGGGGGAGAAGTCTGAAGCTTTCTTT. Its translation is CASSPRQGEKSEAFF.

This chain connects TRBV5-4 to TRBJ2-2; D ambiguous. CDR1 and CDR2 (germline): SGHNT, YYREEE (reference sequence). This CDR3 spans 15 amino acids. V lost 4 bases to trimming and J lost 1 base, with 11 bases between them. The CDR3: CASSLISGNTGELFF. In nucleotides, the CDR3 is TGTGCCAGCAGCCTAATTTCGGGGAACACCGGGGAGCTGTTTTTT.

This rearrangement joins TRBV6-1 to TRBJ1-1; D may be TRBD1 (5 bases). The germline V gene has CDR1 MNHNS and CDR2 SASEGT. The CDR3 is 15 residues long. Trimming removed 7 bases from V and 4 bases from J, with 19 bases in between. The CDR3 region has the DNA TGTGCCAGCAAGATCGACCAGGGAGGCGGCACTGAAGCTTTCTTT. Protein: CASKIDQGGGTEAFF.

The chain employs TRBV7-9 and TRBJ2-2; a weak D match, TRBD1 (5 bases). Trimming took off 7 bases at V and 5 bases at J, with 14 bases between the two ends. Germline values: CDR1 SEHNR, CDR2 FQNEAQ (reference sequence). This CDR3 is built from 14 residues. The CDR3 here is CASTLVQGTGELFF. The CDR3 DNA is TGTGCCAGCACCCTAGTCCAGGGAACCGGGGAGCTGTTTTTT.

The chain employs TRBV5-5 and TRBJ2-7, with TRBD1 matching 7 bases. The V gene end was trimmed by 5 bases and the J gene end by 0 bases; junction bases not matched to a gene: 11. The CDR3 length is 16 residues. CDR1 is SGHKS and CDR2 is YYEKEE in the germline V gene (reference sequence). Written as DNA, the CDR3 is TGTGCCAGCAGTTTTACGGGACAGCGCTCCTCCTACGAGCAGTACTTC. It encodes CASSFTGQRSSYEQYF.

This rearrangement joins TRBV25-1 to TRBJ1-6; D possibly corresponds to TRBD1 (6 bases). CDR3 length equals 15 residues. V lost 7 bases and J 0 bases, leaving 10 bases between the germline ends. Per the germline V gene, CDR1 is MGHDK and CDR2 is SYGVNS. CDR3 sequence reads: CASNPDSSYNSPLHF. The CDR3 nucleotides are TGTGCCAGCAATCCGGACAGCTCCTATAATTCACCCCTCCACTTT.

The chain has TRBV4-2 and TRBJ2-1, with 9 positions matching TRBD1. Germline V gives CDR1 LGHNA, CDR2 YNFKEQ. The junction had 10 bases not matched to a gene; V was cut back by 3 bases and J by 7 bases. The CDR3 has 16 residues. As DNA, the CDR3 is TGTGCCAGCAGCCAGCCGGGACAGGGCGTTAAAAATGAGCAGTTCTTC. It codes for CASSQPGQGVKNEQFF.

The count of this clone is one. The chain links TRBV5-1 to TRBJ2-7, with no clear D. Germline CDR1 and CDR2: SGHRS and YFSETQ. The CDR3 length is 14 residues. The V end lost 0 bases, the J end lost 4 bases, and 11 bases lay between the germline ends. CDR3 nucleotides: TGCGCCAGCAGCTTGGTACGTGGCTCATACGAGCAGTACTTC. It encodes CASSLVRGSYEQYF.

This clone was recorded only once. The chain joins TRBV5-5 to TRBJ2-1, with D maybe TRBD2 (5 bases). Trimming pared 0 bases from V and 5 bases from J, leaving 15 bases between. From germline, CDR1 is SGHKS and CDR2 YYEKEE (reference sequence). The CDR3 spans 16 residues. CDR3 nucleotides: TGTGCCAGCAGCTTGGTGGCGGGCAGTACCCACAATGAGCAGTTCTTC. It encodes CASSLVAGSTHNEQFF.

The V call is TRBV18, the J call TRBJ2-1, with D perhaps matching TRBD2 (7 bases). The V gene lost 3 bases and the J gene lost 10 bases, with 22 bases spanning the gap. The germline gives CDR1 KGHSH, CDR2 LQKENI. The CDR3 totals 16 residues. The CDR3 protein is CASSPRGAGAVWEQFF. DNA of the CDR3: TGTGCCAGCTCACCCCGGGGGGCCGGGGCCGTATGGGAGCAGTTCTTC.

The V call is TRBV5-4, the J call TRBJ1-2; TRBD1 matches 9 bases. Germline assignment: CDR1 SGHNT and CDR2 YYREEE (reference sequence). The CDR3 has 17 amino acids. Trimming removed 6 bases from V and 7 bases from J; junction bases left unmatched: 19. The DNA of the CDR3 is TGTGCCAGCATCAATGGACAGGGGCTCCACATAGGGGGTGGCTACACCTTC. Translation gives CASINGQGLHIGGGYTF.

This chain links TRBV9 with TRBJ1-1; D is perhaps TRBD1 (5 bases). The CDR3 covers 14 residues. V lost 0 bases and J 4 bases, leaving 10 bases between the germline ends. The V gene's germline CDR1 is SGDLS and CDR2 YYNGEE. CDR3 residues: CASSVARGGTEAFF. For the CDR3, the DNA is TGTGCCAGCAGCGTAGCTAGGGGAGGCACTGAAGCTTTCTTT.

The count of this clone is one. The chain uses TRBV20-1 and TRBJ2-5; unclear D gene. The CDR3 is 10 residues long. Germline CDR1 and CDR2: DFQATT and SNEGSKA (reference sequence). V lost 1 base and J 7 bases, leaving 4 bases between the germline ends. The CDR3 sequence: CSARAGTQYF. The CDR3 nucleotides are TGCAGTGCTAGAGCAGGGACCCAGTACTTC.

This rearrangement joins TRBV5-1 to TRBJ2-1, with 9 nucleotides matching TRBD1. V lost 3 bases and J lost 8; bases outside the gene matches: 6. The CDR3 covers 14 residues. Germline values: CDR1 SGHRS, CDR2 YFSETQ. The CDR3 loop reads CASSSGQGGYEQFF. DNA of the CDR3: TGCGCCAGCAGCTCGGGACAGGGAGGATATGAGCAGTTCTTC.

The chain links TRBV27 to TRBJ2-5; 9 positions match TRBD2. V lost 3 bases and J lost 3; bases outside the gene matches: 8. The CDR3 is 16 residues long. Germline V gene sequence: CDR1 MNHEY, CDR2 SMNVEV (reference sequence). The DNA of the CDR3 is TGTGCCAGCAGTTTGGGGTACCTAGCGGGGAAAGAGACCCAGTACTTC. It encodes CASSLGYLAGKETQYF.

This chain connects TRBV30 to TRBJ2-5; TRBD1 agrees at 7 bases. This CDR3 has 15 residues. Germline V lookup: CDR1 GTSNPN, CDR2 SVGIG (reference sequence). Trimming took 5 bases from V and 0 from J; bases not matched to a gene: 9. The CDR3 reads CAWQRGDRDQETQYF. The CDR3 DNA is TGTGCCTGGCAGAGAGGGGACAGAGACCAAGAGACCCAGTACTTC.

The chain is built from TRBV5-4 and TRBJ2-5, with 7 bases that match TRBD2. With V trimmed by 7 bases and J by 5 bases, 14 bases remained unmatched. Germline loops: CDR1 SGHNT, CDR2 YYREEE (reference sequence). CDR3 length: 15 amino acids. CDR3 sequence reads: CASARREGGSETQYF. The CDR3 bases are TGTGCCAGCGCCCGGAGGGAGGGAGGGTCGGAGACCCAGTACTTC.

V usage is TRBV28 and J usage is TRBJ2-3; TRBD2 matches at 10 bases. The germline CDR1 and CDR2 sequences are MDHEN and SYDVKM. Trimming at V came to 6 bases and at J to 0 bases, leaving 0 bases not matched to a gene. The CDR3 length is 14 residues. The CDR3, as DNA: TGTGCCAGCAGACTAGCGGGAAGCACAGATACGCAGTATTTT. Translation gives CASRLAGSTDTQYF.

V and J are TRBV7-9 and TRBJ1-1; D perhaps matches TRBD1 (5 bases). V was clipped by 5 bases and J by 2 bases, with 15 bases between them. Germline CDR1 and CDR2: SEHNR and FQNEAQ (reference sequence). This CDR3 region has 15 residues. CDR3 bases: TGTGCCAGCAGCCCCATAAGACAGATTAACACTGAAGCTTTCTTT. Its translation: CASSPIRQINTEAFF.

The chain is built from TRBV11-2 and TRBJ1-2, with TRBD1 matching 9 bases. Germline values: CDR1 SGHAT, CDR2 FQNNGV. The trim removed 4 bases at V and 6 bases at J, leaving 9 bases unmatched. This CDR3 region has 15 residues. For the CDR3, the DNA is TGTGCCAGCAGCTCCCGGGACAGGGTGCTAGATGGCTACACCTTC. Its translation is CASSSRDRVLDGYTF.